This T cell receptor beta chain is drawn from a study of identical twins. The V gene's germline CDR1 is LGHNA and CDR2 YSLEER. The J segment lost 7 bases and the V segment lost 1 base, leaving 7 bases of the junction unmatched. There are 16 residues in the CDR3. Notes on the study in general: Less excess twin sharing appeared in beta out-of-frame sequences.

MiXCR, applied by TCRdb to the 5' RACE reads, yields one record per CDR3 protein. The sample lists 450,000 or so distinct CDR3 sequences; 14% were seen once. All of the donors were Caucasians in good health. The sample holds a few counts of this clonotype. Its specificity is not known. These data also featured in a second study, about yellow fever vaccine responses in identical twins.

This receptor was identified in a young woman in good health. Source material: CD4+ T cells sorted from blood. The rearrangement joins TRBV4-3 to TRBJ2-1, with 10 bases matching TRBD2. The CDR3 nucleotides are TGCGCCAGCAGCCAAGCGGGAGCGGGAGGGCAAAATGAGCAGTTCTTC. Its protein product is CASSQAGAGGQNEQFF.